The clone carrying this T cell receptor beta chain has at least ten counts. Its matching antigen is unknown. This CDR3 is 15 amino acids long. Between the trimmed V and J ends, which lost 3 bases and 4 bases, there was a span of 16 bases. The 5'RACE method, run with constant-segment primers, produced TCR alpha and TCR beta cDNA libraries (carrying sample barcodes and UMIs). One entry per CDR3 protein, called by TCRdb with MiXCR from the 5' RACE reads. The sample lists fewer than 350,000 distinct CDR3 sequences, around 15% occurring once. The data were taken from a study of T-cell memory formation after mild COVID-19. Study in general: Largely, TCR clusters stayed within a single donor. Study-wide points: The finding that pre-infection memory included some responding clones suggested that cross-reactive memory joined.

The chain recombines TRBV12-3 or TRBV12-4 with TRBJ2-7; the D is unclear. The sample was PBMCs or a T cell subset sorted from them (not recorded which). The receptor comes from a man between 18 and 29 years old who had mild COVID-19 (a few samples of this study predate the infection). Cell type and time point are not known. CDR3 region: CASSLVPNGGYEQYF. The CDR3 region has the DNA TGTGCCAGCAGTTTGGTCCCAAATGGTGGGTACGAGCAGTACTTC.